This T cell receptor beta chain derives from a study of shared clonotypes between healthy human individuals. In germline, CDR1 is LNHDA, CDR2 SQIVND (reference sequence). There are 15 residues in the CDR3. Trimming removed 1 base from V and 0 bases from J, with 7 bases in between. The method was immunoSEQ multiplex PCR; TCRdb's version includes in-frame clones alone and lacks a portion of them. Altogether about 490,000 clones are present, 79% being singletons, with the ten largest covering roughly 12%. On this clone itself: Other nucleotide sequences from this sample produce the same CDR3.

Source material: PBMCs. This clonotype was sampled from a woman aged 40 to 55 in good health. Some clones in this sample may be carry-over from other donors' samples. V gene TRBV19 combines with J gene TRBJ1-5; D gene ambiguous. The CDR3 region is CASSIAEGSNQPQHF. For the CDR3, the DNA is TGTGCCAGTAGTATAGCAGAAGGTAGCAATCAGCCCCAGCATTTT.